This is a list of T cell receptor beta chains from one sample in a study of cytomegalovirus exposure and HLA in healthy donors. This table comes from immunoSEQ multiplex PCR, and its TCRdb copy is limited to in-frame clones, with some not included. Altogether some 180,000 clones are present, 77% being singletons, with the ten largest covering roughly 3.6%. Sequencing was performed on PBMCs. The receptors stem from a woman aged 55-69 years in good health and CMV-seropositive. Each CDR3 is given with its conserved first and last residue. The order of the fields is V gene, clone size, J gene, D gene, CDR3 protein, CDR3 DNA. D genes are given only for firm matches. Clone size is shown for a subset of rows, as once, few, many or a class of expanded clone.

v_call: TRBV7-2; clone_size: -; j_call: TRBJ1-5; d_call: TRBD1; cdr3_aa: CASSSPTGTGRHQPQHF; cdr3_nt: TGTGCCAGCAGCTCCCCAACCGGGACAGGGAGGCATCAGCCCCAGCATTTT
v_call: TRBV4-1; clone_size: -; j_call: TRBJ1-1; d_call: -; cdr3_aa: CASSHQEGEEAFF; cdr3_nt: TGCGCCAGCAGCCATCAAGAAGGGGAAGAAGCTTTCTTT
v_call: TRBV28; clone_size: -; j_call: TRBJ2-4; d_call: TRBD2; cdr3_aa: CASSSPWTREGNIQYF; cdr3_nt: TGTGCCAGCAGTTCCCCTTGGACTAGGGAGGGAAACATTCAGTACTTC
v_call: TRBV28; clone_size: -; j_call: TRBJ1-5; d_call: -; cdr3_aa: CATLTGSAHQPQHF; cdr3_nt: TGTGCCACCCTAACAGGGTCAGCGCATCAGCCCCAGCATTTT
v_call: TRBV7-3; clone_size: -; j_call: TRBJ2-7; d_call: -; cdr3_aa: CASSVSGTNPYEQYF; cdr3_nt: TGTGCCAGCAGCGTCTCCGGGACAAACCCCTACGAGCAGTACTTC
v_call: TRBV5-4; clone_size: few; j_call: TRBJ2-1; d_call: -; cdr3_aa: CASSLTSSYNEQFF; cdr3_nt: TGTGCCAGCAGCCTCACTAGCTCCTACAATGAGCAGTTCTTC
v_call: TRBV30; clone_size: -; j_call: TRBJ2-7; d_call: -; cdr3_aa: CAWSVGLGGKPPYEQYF; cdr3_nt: TGTGCCTGGAGTGTTGGTCTAGGAGGGAAGCCCCCCTACGAGCAGTACTTC
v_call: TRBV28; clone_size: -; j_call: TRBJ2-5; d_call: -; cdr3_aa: CASRPGTSLGETQYF; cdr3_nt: TGTGCCAGCCGCCCGGGGACATCACTGGGGGAGACCCAGTACTTC
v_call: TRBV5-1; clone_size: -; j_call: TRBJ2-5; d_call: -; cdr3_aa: CASSDQTGTQETQYF; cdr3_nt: TGCGCCAGCAGCGACCAAACAGGGACGCAGGAGACCCAGTACTTC
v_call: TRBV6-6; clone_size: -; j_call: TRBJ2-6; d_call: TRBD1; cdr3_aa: CASSLTGTPGANVLTF; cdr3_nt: TGTGCCAGCAGTTTGACAGGGACCCCTGGGGCCAACGTCCTGACTTTC
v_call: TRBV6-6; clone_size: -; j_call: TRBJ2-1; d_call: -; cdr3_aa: CASSSIRDEQFF; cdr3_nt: TGTGCCAGCAGTTCGATCCGGGATGAGCAGTTCTTC
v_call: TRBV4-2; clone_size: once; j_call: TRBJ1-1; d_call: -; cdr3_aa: CASSREGGRDTEAFF; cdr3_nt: TGTGCCAGCAGCCGAGAAGGGGGACGGGACACTGAAGCTTTCTTT
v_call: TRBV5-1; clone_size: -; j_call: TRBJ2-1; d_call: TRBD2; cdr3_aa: CASSLGLAGVPEQFF; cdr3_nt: TGCGCCAGCAGCCTCGGACTAGCGGGAGTACCTGAGCAGTTCTTC
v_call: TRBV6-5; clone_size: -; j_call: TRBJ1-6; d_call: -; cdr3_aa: CASSSRGGHDSPLHF; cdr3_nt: TGTGCCAGCAGTTCCCGAGGGGGTCATGACTCACCCCTCCACTTT